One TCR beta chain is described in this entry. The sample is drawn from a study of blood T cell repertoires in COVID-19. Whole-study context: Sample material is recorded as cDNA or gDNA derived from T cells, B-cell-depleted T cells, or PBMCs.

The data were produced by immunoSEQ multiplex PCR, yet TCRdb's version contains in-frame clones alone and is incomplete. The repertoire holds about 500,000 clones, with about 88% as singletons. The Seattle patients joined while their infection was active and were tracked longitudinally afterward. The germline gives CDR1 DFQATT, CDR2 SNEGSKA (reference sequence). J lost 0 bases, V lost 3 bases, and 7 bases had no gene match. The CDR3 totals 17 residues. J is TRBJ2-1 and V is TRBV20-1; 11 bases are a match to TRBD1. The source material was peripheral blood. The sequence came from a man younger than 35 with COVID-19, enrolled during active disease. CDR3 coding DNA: TGCAGTGCTAGTGGTCGGGACAGGGGGGGCTCCTACAATGAGCAGTTCTTC. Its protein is CSASGRDRGGSYNEQFF.